Listed here are 26 T cell receptor beta chains from one sample, sequenced in a study of T-cell reconstitution after alpha-beta-depleted transplantation in children. Preparation of the TCRbeta library used unique molecular identifiers. MiXCR, run by TCRdb on the PCR reads, gives a single entry per CDR3 protein. The data hold roughly 100,000 distinct CDR3 sequences, with 7.5% to 9.5% observed a single time. This sample comprised PBMCs, obtained before TCRalphabeta/CD19-depleted stem cell transplant. The receptors originated from a boy between 2 and 10 years old with acute lymphoblastic leukemia, due to receive a stem cell transplant.

This clonotype was picked up a small number of times. J is TRBJ1-6 and V is TRBV27, with a tentative D call TRBD1 (5 bases). V was trimmed by 4 bases and J by 4 bases, leaving 11 bases between them. This CDR3 spans 15 amino acids. The germline CDR1 and CDR2 sequences are MNHEY and SMNVEV (reference sequence). As DNA, the CDR3 is TGTGCCAGCAGTTCGGCGGGGCTTTATAATTCACCCCTCCACTTT. As protein: CASSSAGLYNSPLHF.

This clonotype was counted between two and nine times. This chain uses TRBV15 with TRBJ2-3; D may be TRBD1 (6 bases). Per the germline V gene, CDR1 is LNHNV and CDR2 is YYDKDF (reference sequence). V shed 8 bases and J shed 4 bases, with 16 bases lying between them. This CDR3 comprises 14 residues. The CDR3: CATRQGLPPDTQYF. DNA for the CDR3: TGTGCCACCCGGCAGGGGCTCCCTCCAGATACGCAGTATTTT.

The chain carries TRBV6-1 and TRBJ2-3; TRBD2 is a possible D gene (7 bases). The CDR3 is 13 amino acids. Trimming took off 7 bases at V and 5 bases at J, with 13 bases between the two ends. Germline lookup yields CDR1 MNHNS and CDR2 SASEGT. Here the CDR3 DNA reads TGTGCCAGCACGAGGGGGGGGGTAGATACGCAGTATTTT. Residues: CASTRGGVDTQYF.

V usage is TRBV20-1 and J usage is TRBJ2-7; tentative D call: TRBD1 (6 bases). V was shortened by 3 bases and J by 2 bases, with 14 bases between the two germline ends. The V gene's germline CDR1 is DFQATT and CDR2 SNEGSKA (reference sequence). The CDR3 is 14 residues long. Written as DNA, the CDR3 is TGCAGTGCTAGTAGACAGGAACAAACCTACGAGCAGTACTTC. Translation gives CSASRQEQTYEQYF.

The sample holds many counts of this clonotype. The chain employs TRBV7-8 and TRBJ2-3; D possibly uses TRBD1 or TRBD2 (5 bases each). The V and J ends lost 5 bases and 2 bases respectively, with 14 bases between them. The germline V gene encodes CDR1 SGHVS and CDR2 FQNEAQ. This CDR3 has 15 residues. CDR3 coding DNA: TGTGCCAGCAGCCGGGACCGCCTCTCCACAGATACGCAGTATTTT. It yields the protein CASSRDRLSTDTQYF.

The gene calls are TRBV20-1 and TRBJ2-1, with D possibly TRBD2 on 5 matching bases. The CDR3 spans 15 residues. Germline-derived CDR1 and CDR2 are DFQATT and SNEGSKA (reference sequence). V was shortened by 6 bases and J by 4 bases, with 19 bases between the two germline ends. The CDR3 loop reads CSALPIPPGYNEQFF. Here the CDR3 DNA reads TGCAGTGCGCTCCCGATTCCTCCGGGGTACAATGAGCAGTTCTTC.

This clonotype was seen at least ten times. The rearrangement links TRBV6-2 or TRBV6-3 to TRBJ2-2, with D uncertain. Germline-derived CDR1 and CDR2 are MNHEY and SVGEGT. The CDR3 covers 13 residues. The V end was cut by 6 bases, the J end by 5 bases, with 10 bases between. DNA for the CDR3: TGTGCCAGCAGGTCCCCGGATACCGGGGAGCTGTTTTTT. It yields the protein CASRSPDTGELFF.

This clonotype was detected many times. The chain is built from TRBV29-1 and TRBJ2-5, with D perhaps being TRBD1 or TRBD2 (6 bases each). The CDR3 sequence is 13 residues long. V was shortened by 6 bases and J by 5 bases, with 16 bases between the two germline ends. The germline gives CDR1 SQVTM, CDR2 ANQGSEA. This CDR3 reads CSVAGTQGETQYF. Here the CDR3 DNA reads TGCAGCGTGGCCGGGACTCAGGGGGAGACCCAGTACTTC. The full variable domain, completed using reference TRBV29-1 and TRBJ2-5, is SAVISQKPSRDICQRGTSLTIQCQVDSQVTMMFWYRQQPGQSLTLIATANQGSEATYESGFVIDKFPISRPNLTFSTLTVSNMSPEDSSIYLCSVAGTQGETQYFGPGTRLLVL.

The table lists this clonotype with a few counts. The chain combines TRBV5-8 with TRBJ2-5; no clear D. The CDR3 runs 12 residues. Trimming cost V 0 bases and J 6 bases, with 6 bases left between them. CDR1 is SGHTS and CDR2 is YDEGEE in the germline V gene. The CDR3 protein is CASSLALKTQYF. DNA for the CDR3: TGTGCCAGCAGCTTGGCCTTGAAGACCCAGTACTTC.

This clonotype was seen repeatedly, ten times or more. This rearrangement joins TRBV3-1 to TRBJ2-5; D possibly corresponds to TRBD2 (6 bases). Trimming took 1 base from V and 0 from J, leaving 12 bases between them. Germline assignment: CDR1 LGHDT and CDR2 YNNKEL (reference sequence). The CDR3 extends over 16 amino acids. The CDR3 here is CASSQVSGLYQETQYF. The DNA for the CDR3 is TGTGCCAGCAGCCAAGTATCCGGACTATACCAAGAGACCCAGTACTTC.

Of note for this clonotype: This clone may be a read error of a much larger clone one base away. Likely a read error: the CDR3 ends without its conserved phenylalanine or tryptophan. The chain employs TRBV2 and TRBJ2-2; tentatively, D is TRBD1 (5 bases). From germline, CDR1 is SNHLY and CDR2 FYNNEI. This CDR3 spans 13 amino acids. V was trimmed by 5 bases and J by 5 bases, leaving 9 bases between them. In DNA, the CDR3 is TGTGCCAGCAGTTACAGGAAAACCGGGGAGCTGTTTGTT. Residues: CASSYRKTGELFV.

This clonotype was recorded a few times. The chain employs TRBV24-1 and TRBJ1-2; D is unclear. V gave up 1 base and J gave up 4 bases, with 9 bases separating them. This CDR3 spans 14 amino acids. Germline V gene data show CDR1 as KGHDR and CDR2 as SFDVKD. The CDR3: CATSDFWRAYGYTF. The CDR3 region has the DNA TGTGCCACCAGTGATTTCTGGCGGGCCTATGGCTACACCTTC.

This clonotype has more than one count but fewer than ten. The gene calls are TRBV12-3 or TRBV12-4 and TRBJ2-3; 9 bases match TRBD2. The V gene end was trimmed by 6 bases and the J gene end by 0 bases; junction bases not matched to a gene: 10. The CDR3 length is 17 residues. The CDR3 region has the DNA TGTGCCAGCAGCCACCGGTTGGGACTAGCCAGCACAGATACGCAGTATTTT. Protein sequence: CASSHRLGLASTDTQYF.

V is TRBV12-3 or TRBV12-4 and J is TRBJ2-3, with TRBD2 matching over 9 bases. This CDR3 has 18 amino acids. V gave up 2 bases and J gave up 1 base; unmatched junction bases: 10. Written as DNA, the CDR3 is TGTGCCAGCAGTTTACGTGTCGGGCTAGCGGGGCGCACAGATACGCAGTATTTT. It is translated as CASSLRVGLAGRTDTQYF.

There are a few counts of this clonotype. The rearrangement joins TRBV5-1 to TRBJ2-7; D assignment may be TRBD1 or TRBD2 (5 bases each). Trimming took off 5 bases at V and 0 bases at J, with 12 bases between the two ends. The CDR3 covers 14 residues. Germline assignment: CDR1 SGHRS and CDR2 YFSETQ. The CDR3 DNA is TGCGCCAGCAGACCAGGGACGGTCTCCTACGAGCAGTACTTC. Amino acid sequence: CASRPGTVSYEQYF.

CDR3 amino acids: CASSLGQGRHEQYF. In DNA form, the CDR3 reads TGTGCCAGCAGCTTAGGACAGGGTAGACACGAGCAGTACTTC. The rearrangement links TRBV7-2 to TRBJ2-7; 7 nucleotides line up with TRBD1. In germline, CDR1 is SGHTA, CDR2 FQGNSA. V was pared by 1 base and J by 5 bases, with 5 bases of the junction left unmatched. The CDR3 has 14 residues.

The chain has TRBV5-1 and TRBJ1-1; D gene uncertain. The CDR3 has 11 amino acids. Germline V gene data show CDR1 as SGHRS and CDR2 as YFSETQ. V was trimmed by 5 bases and J by 4 bases, leaving 6 bases between them. The CDR3 DNA follows: TGCGCCAGCAGGCTAGGCACTGAAGCTTTCTTT. Its translation: CASRLGTEAFF.

This clonotype was counted many times. The chain combines TRBV6-2 or TRBV6-3 with TRBJ2-5; D possibly corresponds to TRBD1 (6 bases). The CDR3 consists of 14 residues. Germline V gives CDR1 MNHEY, CDR2 SVGEGT. Trimming took 11 bases from V and 2 from J, leaving 18 bases between them. The CDR3: CACNLGQSQETQYF. CDR3 DNA: TGTGCCTGCAACCTTGGACAGTCACAAGAGACCCAGTACTTC.

The sample holds a few counts of this clonotype. The chain links TRBV7-2 to TRBJ2-3, with TRBD2 identical over 7 bases. CDR1 is SGHTA and CDR2 is FQGNSA in the germline V gene. J gave up 0 bases and V 1 base, and 4 bases lay outside the gene matches. This CDR3 has 16 amino acids. The CDR3 bases are TGTGCCAGCAGCTTAGTCGGGGGGATAAGCACAGATACGCAGTATTTT. Residues: CASSLVGGISTDTQYF.

This clonotype was detected ten times or more. The V and J genes are TRBV6-2 or TRBV6-3 and TRBJ2-1, with D possibly called TRBD1 or TRBD2 (7 bases each). CDR3 length: 15 residues. The V and J ends lost 8 bases and 0 bases respectively, with 14 bases between them. Germline CDR1 is MNHEY and CDR2 is SVGEGT. The CDR3 DNA reads as TGTGCCAGCCGGGGAGGGGGCGTCTCCTACAATGAGCAGTTCTTC. Its protein product is CASRGGGVSYNEQFF.

This chain joins TRBV25-1 and TRBJ2-7; 7 bases fit TRBD2. Germline CDR1 MGHDK, CDR2 SYGVNS. Trimming at V came to 2 bases and at J to 0 bases, leaving 10 bases not matched to a gene. The CDR3 loop spans 17 amino acids. The DNA of the CDR3 is TGTGCCAGCAGTGAAGAACGGAGCGGGGATAGCTCCTACGAGCAGTACTTC. Translated, it gives CASSEERSGDSSYEQYF.

This clonotype was detected ten times or more. CDR3 in amino acids: CASSQADRVYGYTF. CDR3 bases: TGCGCCAGCAGCCAGGCGGACAGGGTCTATGGCTACACCTTC. The rearrangement links TRBV4-1 to TRBJ1-2; 8 nucleotides match TRBD1. CDR1 is MGHRA and CDR2 is YSYEKL in the germline V gene. The ends lost 3 bases at V and 4 bases at J; junction bases unmatched: 4. The CDR3 consists of 14 residues.

This sequence joins TRBV5-1 and TRBJ1-1; possibly TRBD1 for D (5 bases). Germline-derived CDR1 and CDR2 are SGHRS and YFSETQ. This CDR3 is 14 amino acids long. V was cut by 0 bases and J by 3 bases, with 9 bases left in between. This chain's CDR3 is CASSLDGTYTEAFF. The CDR3 DNA follows: TGCGCCAGCAGCTTGGATGGGACCTACACTGAAGCTTTCTTT.

The chain joins TRBV5-5 to TRBJ2-7; a possible D gene is TRBD1 (7 bases). From germline, CDR1 is SGHKS and CDR2 YYEKEE (reference sequence). Trimming removed 5 bases from V and 0 bases from J, with 12 bases in between. The CDR3 contains 14 residues. The DNA of the CDR3 is TGTGCCAGCAGGTCAGGGGGGAGCTCCTACGAGCAGTACTTC. This encodes CASRSGGSSYEQYF.

The chain couples TRBV4-1 to TRBJ2-7; D is perhaps TRBD1 (5 bases). Germline loops: CDR1 MGHRA, CDR2 YSYEKL. CDR3 size: 16 residues. The V end lost 2 bases, the J end lost 2 bases, and 16 bases lay between the germline ends. The CDR3 loop is CASSQLQDGGTYEQYF. In nucleotides, the CDR3 is TGCGCCAGCAGCCAACTACAGGACGGTGGTACCTACGAGCAGTACTTC.

This clonotype was observed a handful of times. Germline is not matched at one junction end, which may reflect a read error. The V gene is TRBV20-1, the J gene TRBJ2-1; 8 nucleotides align to TRBD2. This CDR3 contains 16 residues. Germline assignment: CDR1 DFQATT and CDR2 SNEGSKA (reference sequence). In nucleotides, the CDR3 is TGCTGTGCGCAGTCGGGGGGGCCGAGCTCCTACAATGAGCAGTTCTTC. This translates into CCAQSGGPSSYNEQFF.